This T cell receptor beta chain was obtained from a study of read filtering for tumor transcriptome and immune sequencing. Study summary: The cohort had over 16 men and under 15 women aged roughly 40 to 90, mean about 66 years. Under ten patients were R-ISS I, around 15 were R-ISS II, 6 or 7 were R-ISS III.

This clonotype was observed at least ten times. The antigen is not known. This library used 300 to 500 ng RNA and molecular barcoded adaptors spanning alpha/delta and beta/gamma chains. TCRdb re-called the reads through MiXCR, storing one row per CDR3 protein. The table shows approximately 90,000 distinct CDR3 sequences, with roughly 12% occurring only once. General observations from the study: Dropping single-read clonotypes raised IR-seq and RNA-seq shared-clonotype correlation.

The CDR3 sequence is 16 residues long. Unmatched junction bases numbered 12, after V lost 2 bases and J lost 2 bases. Germline V gene data show CDR1 as DFQATT and CDR2 as SNEGSKA (reference sequence). The sequence derives from a donor aged 40 or over with multiple myeloma. The chain carries TRBV20-1 and TRBJ2-7; 7 positions match TRBD1. Sequenced: a population of CD138-negative cells sorted from bone marrow. CDR3 amino acids: CSARTRTGPWAYEQYF. CDR3 bases: TGCAGTGCTAGAACCCGGACAGGCCCTTGGGCCTACGAGCAGTACTTC.